These T cell receptor beta chains were read from a single sample in a study of T cells after yellow fever vaccination. In TCRdb, the 5' RACE reads were re-called with MiXCR into one record per CDR3 protein. The sample comprises roughly 150,000 distinct CDR3 sequences, around 7% of which are singletons, and 2.5% to 3% rests with the top ten. The input for sequencing was CD4+ T cells sorted from PBMCs, taken less than 6 days after the first yellow fever vaccination. The receptor set was obtained from a man between 18 and 35 years old who received the YFV17D yellow fever vaccine. CDR3s include the opening cysteine and the closing phenylalanine or tryptophan. Each record gives: clone size, D gene, J gene, V gene, CDR3 DNA, CDR3 protein. A D gene is named only where the DNA matches it firmly. Only some rows state a clone size, as once, few, many or a class for expanded clones.

many	.	TRBJ2-1	TRBV6-5	TGTGCCAGCAGTTTCACACCTTACAATGAGCAGTTCTTC	CASSFTPYNEQFF
many	TRBD2	TRBJ2-5	TRBV7-2	TGTGCCTCCCGAATCCTAGCGGGGGGCCGGGGGGAGACCCAGTACTTC	CASRILAGGRGETQYF
.	.	TRBJ2-3	TRBV6-5	TGTGCCAGCAGTTACTCGAGACTGGGTACGCAGTATTTT	CASSYSRLGTQYF
many	.	TRBJ1-1	TRBV18	TGTGCCAGCTCACCACGGAACGAGGGTTGGAACACTGAAGCTTTCTTT	CASSPRNEGWNTEAFF
many	.	TRBJ1-5	TRBV4-1	TGCGCCAGCAGCCAAACCGGGACCGGCAATCAGCCCCAGCATTTT	CASSQTGTGNQPQHF
many	TRBD1	TRBJ2-1	TRBV3-1	TGTGCCAGCAGCACACCCAGGGGGAAGGGTGGCAATGAGCAGTTCTTC	CASSTPRGKGGNEQFF
.	.	TRBJ2-3	TRBV5-6	TGTGCCAGCAGCCGGGGGACCCTCTCCGCAGATACGCAGTATTTT	CASSRGTLSADTQYF
.	.	TRBJ1-2	TRBV4-3	TGCGCCAGCAGCCAAGGATCCCCCGGGGGCTATGGCTACACCTTC	CASSQGSPGGYGYTF
.	.	TRBJ1-6	TRBV7-2	TGTGCCAGCAGCTTAGAGGCCCCCGGGGCTTCACCCCTCCACTTT	CASSLEAPGASPLHF
many	.	TRBJ2-1	TRBV7-7	TGTGCCAGCAGTTTAAATCTAGGGGATGAGCAGTTCTTC	CASSLNLGDEQFF
.	TRBD1	TRBJ1-1	TRBV7-2	TGTGCCAGCAGCTCAGGGACAGGGCCATACACTGAAGCTTTCTTT	CASSSGTGPYTEAFF
many	.	TRBJ1-6	TRBV3-1	TGTGCCAGCAGCCAGGGAGGGGATAATTCACCCCTCCACTTT	CASSQGGDNSPLHF
many	.	TRBJ2-1	TRBV6-2/TRBV6-3	TGTGCCAGCTCCCGGATAGACTCCTACAATGAGCAGTTCTTC	CASSRIDSYNEQFF
few	.	TRBJ1-1	TRBV4-3	TGCGCCAGCAGCCGTGGAGGGGAGAACACTGAAGCTTTCTTT	CASSRGGENTEAFF
many	.	TRBJ2-2	TRBV6-2/TRBV6-3	TGTGCCAGCAGTTATATAGCAGCGGACACCGGGGAGCTGTTTTTT	CASSYIAADTGELFF
few	TRBD2	TRBJ2-2	TRBV19	TGTGCCAGTAGTAAGGGCGGGGGGCCCGGGGAGCTGTTTTTT	CASSKGGGPGELFF
.	.	TRBJ1-1	TRBV5-1	TGCGCCAGCTTTGATCCGGTGGGCACTGAAGCTTTCTTT	CASFDPVGTEAFF
many	TRBD2	TRBJ2-5	TRBV5-1	TGCGCCAGCAGCTTCGGGACTAGCGGGGGGACAGAGACCCAGTACTTC	CASSFGTSGGTETQYF
.	.	TRBJ1-5	TRBV12-3/TRBV12-4	TGTGCCAGCAGTTTAGAGGTGAATCAGCCCCAGCATTTT	CASSLEVNQPQHF
.	.	TRBJ1-1	TRBV7-3	TGTGCCAGCAGCTTAGAGGCCGGGCGGAACACTGAAGCTTTCTTT	CASSLEAGRNTEAFF
many	TRBD1	TRBJ2-1	TRBV7-2	TGTGCCAGCAGCTTAGTGGGGACAGGGAACAATGAGCAGTTCTTC	CASSLVGTGNNEQFF
many	TRBD2	TRBJ2-5	TRBV5-1	TGCGCCAGCAGCTTGGGCCTAGCGGGGGGGCCGCAAGAGACCCAGTACTTC	CASSLGLAGGPQETQYF
few	TRBD1	TRBJ2-3	TRBV19	TGTGCCAGTAGTATCCCAACCGGGACAGGGGGCTTCGATACGCAGTATTTT	CASSIPTGTGGFDTQYF
many	.	TRBJ2-2	TRBV4-3	TGCGCCAGCAGCCAGAGGGGTACCGGGGAGCTGTTTTTT	CASSQRGTGELFF
many	.	TRBJ1-2	TRBV15	TGTGCCACCAGCTCCTCCCCACAGGTAACCAGGTCCTACACCTTC	CATSSSPQVTRSYTF
many	TRBD2	TRBJ2-5	TRBV20-1	TGCAGTGCTGGGCGGCGGGGGACTGCCCAAGAGACCCAGTACTTC	CSAGRRGTAQETQYF
many	.	TRBJ2-1	TRBV11-2	TGTGCCAGCAGCTTAGTCCCTGGCCATGAGCAGTTCTTC	CASSLVPGHEQFF
.	.	TRBJ2-5	TRBV5-1	TGCGCCATCAGCTTGCTACCCGGCCAAGAGACCCAGTACTTC	CAISLLPGQETQYF
many	.	TRBJ2-7	TRBV7-9	TGTGCCAGCAGCCGCCGGGACGCCTACGAGCAGTACTTC	CASSRRDAYEQYF
.	TRBD1	TRBJ2-2	TRBV5-1	TGCGCCAGCGGCCGGGACAGGGGGCTTGCCGGGGAGCTGTTTTTT	CASGRDRGLAGELFF
.	.	TRBJ1-5	TRBV11-2	TGTGCCAGCAGCCCCCCAGGCTCCCGGAATCAGCCCCAGCATTTT	CASSPPGSRNQPQHF
many	.	TRBJ2-7	TRBV20-1	TGCAGTGCTAGACCCGGACTGTTGAGCTCCTACGAGCAGTACTTC	CSARPGLLSSYEQYF
many	.	TRBJ2-3	TRBV7-2	TGTGCCAGCACCGGCACAGATACGCAGTATTTT	CASTGTDTQYF
.	.	TRBJ1-5	TRBV7-8	TGTGCCAGCAGCTTAACGGGGGCGGGTAGCAATCAGCCCCAGCATTTT	CASSLTGAGSNQPQHF
many	TRBD2	TRBJ2-1	TRBV7-2	TGTGCCAGTAAGCGGGGGGGCCAAGACAATGAGCAGTTCTTC	CASKRGGQDNEQFF
.	.	TRBJ1-4	TRBV7-2	TGTGCCAGCAGCTTATCTACATTCGGGGAAAAACTGTTTTTT	CASSLSTFGEKLFF
many	TRBD2	TRBJ2-3	TRBV27	TGTGCCAGCAGTCTAGGGACTAGCGGGGGGCACACAGATACGCAGTATTTT	CASSLGTSGGHTDTQYF
many	.	TRBJ2-3	TRBV24-1	TGTGCCACCAGTGCCGCCGGAGGGGGAAGCCCAGATACGCAGTATTTT	CATSAAGGGSPDTQYF
many	TRBD1	TRBJ2-1	TRBV6-2/TRBV6-3	TGTGCCAGCAGGGCGACAGGGACGCAGGGTGAGCAGTTCTTC	CASRATGTQGEQFF
many	TRBD2	TRBJ2-1	TRBV3-1	TGTGCCAGCAGAGCGGGGCAGTACAATGAGCAGTTCTTC	CASRAGQYNEQFF
many	.	TRBJ1-6	TRBV9	TGTGCCAGCAGCGTAGGGGGTGAGGGGAATTCACCCCTCCACTTT	CASSVGGEGNSPLHF
few	TRBD1	TRBJ1-2	TRBV30	TGTGCCTGGAGTTCAGGGACAGCTGACTATGGCTACACCTTC	CAWSSGTADYGYTF
many	.	TRBJ1-2	TRBV12-3/TRBV12-4	TGTGCCAGCAGTCCGGGGACCCACTATGGCTACACCTTC	CASSPGTHYGYTF
many	.	TRBJ2-5	TRBV15	TGTGCCACCAGCAGAGATGTGAGGGGACAAGAGACCCAGTACTTC	CATSRDVRGQETQYF
few	.	TRBJ1-5	TRBV6-1	TGTGCCAGCAGTCCCGTACGGGGCAATCAGCCCCAGCATTTT	CASSPVRGNQPQHF
.	TRBD1	TRBJ1-4	TRBV4-1	TGCGCCAGCAGCCAAGAAGGGACAGGGAGATGGGCAACTAATGAAAAACTGTTTTTT	CASSQEGTGRWATNEKLFF
many	.	TRBJ2-5	TRBV5-1	TGCGCCAGCAGCTTGACAGATAACCAAGAGACCCAGTACTTC	CASSLTDNQETQYF
few	TRBD2	TRBJ2-3	TRBV4-2	TGTGCCAGCAGCCAAGAAGGCGGGAGCTACACAGATACGCAGTATTTT	CASSQEGGSYTDTQYF
many	.	TRBJ1-2	TRBV12-3/TRBV12-4	TGTGCCAGCAGTTTACAGGGGTTTAACTATGGCTACACCTTC	CASSLQGFNYGYTF
.	.	TRBJ2-1	TRBV7-2	TGTGCCAGCAGCCTAAGACTAGTGGGTGAGCAGTTCTTC	CASSLRLVGEQFF
few	TRBD2	TRBJ2-1	TRBV11-2	TGTGCCAGCAGCTCGGCGGGCGGGGGGGCCACATCCTACAATGAGCAGTTCTTC	CASSSAGGGATSYNEQFF
many	.	TRBJ2-1	TRBV20-1	TGCAGTGCTGCGGGAAATGAGCAGTTCTTC	CSAAGNEQFF
.	.	TRBJ2-3	TRBV5-6	TGTGCCAGCAGCTGGATTTCCGGGACGCCACTGACGCAGTATTTT	CASSWISGTPLTQYF
.	TRBD2	TRBJ2-1	TRBV19	TGTGCCAGTAGTACTAGCGGGACATACAATGAGCAGTTCTTC	CASSTSGTYNEQFF
.	TRBD2	TRBJ2-5	TRBV5-1	TGCGCCAGCAGCCAAAGCGGGGGCCAAGAGACCCAGTACTTC	CASSQSGGQETQYF